This TCR beta chain was sequenced during a study of response to subunit inactivated influenza vaccine. Findings and caveats of the study: Authors suggested that a seasonal influenza vaccination recruits few new T cells each time.

One entry per CDR3 protein results from TCRdb running MiXCR on the RT-PCR reads. The table shows under 950,000 distinct CDR3 sequences, with around 20% occurring only once. Of note for this clonotype: Its matching antigen is unknown.

Germline V lookup: CDR1 GTSNPN, CDR2 SVGIG (reference sequence). The CDR3 is 12 amino acids. V was trimmed by 0 bases and J by 6 bases, leaving 9 bases between them. Sample: PBMCs from blood, taken roughly 5 days after vaccination. The chain couples TRBV30 to TRBJ2-7, with D unclear. This receptor was taken from a man aged 50 to 59 who received an inactivated influenza vaccine. The CDR3 is CAWSVTRVEQYF. The CDR3 DNA reads as TGTGCCTGGAGTGTAACTCGGGTCGAGCAGTACTTC.